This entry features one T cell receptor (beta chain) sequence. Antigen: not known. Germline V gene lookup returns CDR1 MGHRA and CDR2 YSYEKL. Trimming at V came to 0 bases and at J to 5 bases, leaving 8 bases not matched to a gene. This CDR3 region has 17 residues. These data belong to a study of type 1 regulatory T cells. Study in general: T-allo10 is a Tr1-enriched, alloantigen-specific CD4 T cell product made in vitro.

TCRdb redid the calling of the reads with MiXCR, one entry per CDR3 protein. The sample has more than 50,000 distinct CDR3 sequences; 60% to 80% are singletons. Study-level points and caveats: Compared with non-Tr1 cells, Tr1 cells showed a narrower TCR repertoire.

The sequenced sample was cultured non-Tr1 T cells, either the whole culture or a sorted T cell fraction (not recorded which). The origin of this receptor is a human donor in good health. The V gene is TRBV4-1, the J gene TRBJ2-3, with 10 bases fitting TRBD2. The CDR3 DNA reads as TGCGCCAGCAGCCAAGATGCCCTAGCGGGAGTTGGAGATACGCAGTATTTT. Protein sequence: CASSQDALAGVGDTQYF.